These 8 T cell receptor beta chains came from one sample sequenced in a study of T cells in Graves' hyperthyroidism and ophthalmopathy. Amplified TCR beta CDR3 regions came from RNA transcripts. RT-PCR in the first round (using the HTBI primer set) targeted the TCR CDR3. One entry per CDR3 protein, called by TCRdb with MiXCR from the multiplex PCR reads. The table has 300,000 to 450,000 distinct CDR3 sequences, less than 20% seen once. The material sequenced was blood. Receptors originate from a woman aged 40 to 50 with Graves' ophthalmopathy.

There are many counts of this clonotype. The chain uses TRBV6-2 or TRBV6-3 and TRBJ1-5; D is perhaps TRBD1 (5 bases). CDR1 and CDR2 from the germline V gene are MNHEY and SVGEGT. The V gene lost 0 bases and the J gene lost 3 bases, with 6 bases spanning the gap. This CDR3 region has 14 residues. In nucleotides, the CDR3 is TGTGCCAGCAGTTACTCGACAGTCAATCAGCCCCAGCATTTT. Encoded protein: CASSYSTVNQPQHF.

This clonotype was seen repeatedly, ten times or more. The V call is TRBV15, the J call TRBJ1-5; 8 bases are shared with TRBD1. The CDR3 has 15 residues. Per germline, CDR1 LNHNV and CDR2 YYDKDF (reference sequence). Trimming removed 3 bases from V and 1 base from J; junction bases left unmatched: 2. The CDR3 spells CATSSDRGSNQPQHF. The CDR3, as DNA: TGTGCCACCAGCAGCGACAGGGGAAGCAATCAGCCCCAGCATTTT.

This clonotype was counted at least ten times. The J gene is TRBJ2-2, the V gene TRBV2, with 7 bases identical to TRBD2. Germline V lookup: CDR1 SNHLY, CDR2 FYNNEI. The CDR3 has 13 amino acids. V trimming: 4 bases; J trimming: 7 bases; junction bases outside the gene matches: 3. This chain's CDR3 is CASSALANGELFF. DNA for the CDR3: TGTGCCAGCAGTGCACTAGCGAACGGGGAGCTGTTTTTT.

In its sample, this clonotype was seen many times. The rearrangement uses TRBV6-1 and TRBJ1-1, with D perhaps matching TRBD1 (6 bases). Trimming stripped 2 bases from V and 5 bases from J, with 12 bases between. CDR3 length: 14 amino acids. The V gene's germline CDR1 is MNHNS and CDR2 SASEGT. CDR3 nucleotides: TGTGCCAGCAGTGAAAAGGGGGTGTGGACTGAAGCTTTCTTT. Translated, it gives CASSEKGVWTEAFF.

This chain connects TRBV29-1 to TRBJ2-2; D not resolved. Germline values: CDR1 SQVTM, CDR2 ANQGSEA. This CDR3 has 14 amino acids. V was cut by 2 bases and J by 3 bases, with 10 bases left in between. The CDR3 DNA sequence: TGCAGCGTTGAATTGGGGTTCTACACCGGGGAGCTGTTTTTT. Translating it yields CSVELGFYTGELFF.

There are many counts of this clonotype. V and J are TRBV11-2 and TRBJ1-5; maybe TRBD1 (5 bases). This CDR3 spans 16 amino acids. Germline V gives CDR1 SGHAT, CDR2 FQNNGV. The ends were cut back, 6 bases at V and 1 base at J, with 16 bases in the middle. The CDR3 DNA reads TGTGCCAGCAGATATAACCTCCGGGACAGCAATCAGCCCCAGCATTTT. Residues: CASRYNLRDSNQPQHF.

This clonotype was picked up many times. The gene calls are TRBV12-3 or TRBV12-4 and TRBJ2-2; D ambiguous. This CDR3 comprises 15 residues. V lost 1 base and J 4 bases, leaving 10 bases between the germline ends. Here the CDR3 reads CASSLGSAFTGELFF. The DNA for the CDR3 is TGTGCCAGCAGTTTAGGGTCAGCGTTCACCGGGGAGCTGTTTTTT.

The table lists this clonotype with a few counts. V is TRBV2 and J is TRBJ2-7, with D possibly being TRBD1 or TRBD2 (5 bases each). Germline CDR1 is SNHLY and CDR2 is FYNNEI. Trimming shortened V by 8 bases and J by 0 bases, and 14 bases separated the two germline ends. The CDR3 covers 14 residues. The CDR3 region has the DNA TGTGCCAGCGCCTTCCGGGACCACTCCTACGAGCAGTACTTC. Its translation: CASAFRDHSYEQYF.